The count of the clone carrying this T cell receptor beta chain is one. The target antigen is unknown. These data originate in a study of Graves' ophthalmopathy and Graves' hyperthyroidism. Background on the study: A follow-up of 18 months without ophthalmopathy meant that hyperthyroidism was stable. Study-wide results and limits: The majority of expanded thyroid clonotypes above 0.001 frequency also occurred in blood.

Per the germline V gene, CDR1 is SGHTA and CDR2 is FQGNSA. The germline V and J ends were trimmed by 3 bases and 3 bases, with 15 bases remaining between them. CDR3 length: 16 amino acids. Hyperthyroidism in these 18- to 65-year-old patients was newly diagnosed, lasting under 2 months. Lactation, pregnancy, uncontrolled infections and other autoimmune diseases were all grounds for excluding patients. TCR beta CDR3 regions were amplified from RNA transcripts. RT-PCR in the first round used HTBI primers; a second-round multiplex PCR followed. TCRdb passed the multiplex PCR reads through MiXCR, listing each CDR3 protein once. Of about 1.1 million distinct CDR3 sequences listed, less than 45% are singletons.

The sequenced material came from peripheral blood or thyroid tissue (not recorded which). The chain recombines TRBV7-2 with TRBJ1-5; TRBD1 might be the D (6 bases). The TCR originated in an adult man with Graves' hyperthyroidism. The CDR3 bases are TGTGCCAGCAGCTTGTGGCAGGGGACCTCCAATCAGCCCCAGCATTTT. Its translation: CASSLWQGTSNQPQHF.